The present entry profiles one T cell receptor beta chain with its context. Every isolated RNA sample was fully reverse transcribed, so sequencing captured expressed TCRB transcripts. TCRdb's copy holds only in-frame clones and misses some; the assay was immunoSEQ multiplex PCR. The sample lists 200,000 to 300,000 clones, around 26% occurring once. Trimming cost V 3 bases and J 4 bases, with 8 bases left between them. CDR1 is SGHNT, CDR2 YYREEE, per germline (reference sequence). The CDR3 sequence is 13 residues long. The data were taken from a study of beta chain features in type 1 diabetes. The rearrangement links TRBV5-4 to TRBJ1-5, with unresolved D. Sequenced input: central memory CD4+ T cells from blood. The TCR sequence derives from a man in his thirties or forties in good health. The CDR3 region has the DNA TGTGCCAGCAGCTCGGGTCAAAATCAGCCCCAGCATTTT. The encoded protein is CASSSGQNQPQHF.